This T cell receptor (beta chain) originates from a study of cytomegalovirus exposure and HLA in healthy donors. Looked up from germline, CDR1 is WNHNN and CDR2 is SYGVQD (reference sequence). The CDR3 loop spans 13 amino acids. V trimming: 6 bases; J trimming: 2 bases; junction bases outside the gene matches: 2. The PCR had 60 Vbeta and 13 Jbeta primers. The table came from immunoSEQ multiplex PCR; TCRdb's copy has only in-frame clones and leaves some out. Counted here are fewer than 200,000 clones, 65% to 90% occurring once; the ten biggest clones make up about 1.3%. Material: PBMCs. This receptor was taken from a girl aged 2 to 9 in good health and CMV-seropositive. The J gene is TRBJ1-2, the V gene TRBV10-1, with 8 positions matching TRBD1. In nucleotides, the CDR3 is TGCGCCAGCAGCAGGACAGGGAACTATGGCTACACCTTC. Amino acid sequence: CASSRTGNYGYTF.